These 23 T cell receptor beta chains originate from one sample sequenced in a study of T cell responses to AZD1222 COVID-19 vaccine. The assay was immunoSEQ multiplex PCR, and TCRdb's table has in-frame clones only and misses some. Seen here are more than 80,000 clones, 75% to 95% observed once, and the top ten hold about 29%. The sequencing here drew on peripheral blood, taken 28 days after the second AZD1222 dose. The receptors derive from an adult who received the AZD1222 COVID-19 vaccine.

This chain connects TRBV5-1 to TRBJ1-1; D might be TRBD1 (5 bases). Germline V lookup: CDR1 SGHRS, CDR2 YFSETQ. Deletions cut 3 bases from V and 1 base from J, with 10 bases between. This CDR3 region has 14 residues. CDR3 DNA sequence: TGCGCCAGCAGCTCGGGACCTGCGAACACTGAAGCTTTCTTT. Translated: CASSSGPANTEAFF.

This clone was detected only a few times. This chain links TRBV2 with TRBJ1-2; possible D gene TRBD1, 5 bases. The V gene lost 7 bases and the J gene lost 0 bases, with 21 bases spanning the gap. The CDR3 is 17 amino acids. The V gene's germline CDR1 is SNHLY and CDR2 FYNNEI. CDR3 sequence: CASIFDLGFRANYGYTF. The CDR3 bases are TGTGCCAGCATATTCGATCTGGGATTCAGGGCTAACTATGGCTACACCTTC.

In nucleotides, the CDR3 is TGTGCCAGCTCACCAACTAGCGGGCATTACAATGAGCAGTTCTTC. Residues: CASSPTSGHYNEQFF. The rearrangement uses TRBV18 and TRBJ2-1; 9 bases match TRBD2. This CDR3 is 15 amino acids long. Germline assignment: CDR1 KGHSH and CDR2 LQKENI. Losses at the gene ends were 2 bases for V and 4 bases for J; bases not matched to a gene: 3.

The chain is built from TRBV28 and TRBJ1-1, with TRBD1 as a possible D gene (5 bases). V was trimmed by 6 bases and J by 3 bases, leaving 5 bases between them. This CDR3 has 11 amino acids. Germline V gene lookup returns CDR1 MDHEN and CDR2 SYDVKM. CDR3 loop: CASRTDTEAFF. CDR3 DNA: TGTGCCAGCAGGACAGACACTGAAGCTTTCTTT.

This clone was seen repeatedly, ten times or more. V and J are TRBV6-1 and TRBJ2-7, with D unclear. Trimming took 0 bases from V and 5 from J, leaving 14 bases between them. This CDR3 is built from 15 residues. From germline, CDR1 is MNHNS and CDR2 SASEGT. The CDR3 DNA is TGTGCCAGCAGTGAAGCGGCGGCCTCATCTAACGAGCAGTACTTC. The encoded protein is CASSEAAASSNEQYF.

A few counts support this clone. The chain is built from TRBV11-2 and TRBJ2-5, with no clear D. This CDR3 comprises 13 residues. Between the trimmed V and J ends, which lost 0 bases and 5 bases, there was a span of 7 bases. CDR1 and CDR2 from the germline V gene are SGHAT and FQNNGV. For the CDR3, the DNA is TGTGCCAGCAGCTTAGATGTTACCGAGACCCAGTACTTC. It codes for CASSLDVTETQYF.

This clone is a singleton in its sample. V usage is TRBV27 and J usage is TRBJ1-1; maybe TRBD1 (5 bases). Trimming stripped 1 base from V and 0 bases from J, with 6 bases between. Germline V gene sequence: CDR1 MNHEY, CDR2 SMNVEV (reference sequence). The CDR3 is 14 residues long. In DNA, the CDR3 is TGTGCCAGCAGTTTATTGGGGCTGAACACTGAAGCTTTCTTT. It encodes CASSLLGLNTEAFF.

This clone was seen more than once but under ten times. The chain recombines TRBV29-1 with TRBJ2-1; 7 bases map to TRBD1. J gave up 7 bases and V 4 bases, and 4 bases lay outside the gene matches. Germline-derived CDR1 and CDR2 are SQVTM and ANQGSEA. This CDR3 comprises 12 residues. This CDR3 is CSVVQGENEQFF. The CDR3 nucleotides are TGCAGCGTTGTGCAGGGGGAGAATGAGCAGTTCTTC.

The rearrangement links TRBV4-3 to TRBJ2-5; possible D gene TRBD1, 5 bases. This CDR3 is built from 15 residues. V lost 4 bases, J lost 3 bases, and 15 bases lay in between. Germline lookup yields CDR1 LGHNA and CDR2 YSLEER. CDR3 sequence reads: CASSPTSGREETQYF. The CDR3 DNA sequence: TGCGCCAGCAGCCCGACAAGTGGCAGGGAAGAGACCCAGTACTTC.

CDR3 in DNA: TGTGCCAGCAGCTTGACAGGGGCCAATCAGCCCCAGCATTTT. It encodes CASSLTGANQPQHF. The V gene is TRBV7-9, the J gene TRBJ1-5, with 8 bases matching TRBD1. With V trimmed by 3 bases and J by 3 bases, 1 base remained unmatched. The CDR3 length is 14 residues. CDR1 and CDR2 (germline): SEHNR, FQNEAQ (reference sequence).

Written as DNA, the CDR3 is TGTGCCAGCTCACTTGGACTAGCGGGGAACACCGGGGAGCTGTTTTTT. Translation gives CASSLGLAGNTGELFF. This sequence joins TRBV18 and TRBJ2-2, with TRBD2 matching 11 bases. CDR1 is KGHSH and CDR2 is LQKENI in the germline V gene. This CDR3 has 16 amino acids. J gave up 1 base and V 4 bases, and 2 bases lay outside the gene matches.

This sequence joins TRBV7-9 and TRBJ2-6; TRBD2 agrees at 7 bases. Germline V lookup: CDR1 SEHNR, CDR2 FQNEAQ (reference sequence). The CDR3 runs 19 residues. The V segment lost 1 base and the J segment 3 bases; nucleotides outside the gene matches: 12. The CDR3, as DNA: TGTGCCAGCAGCTTAGGTCCCACGGGGGGAATGGTTGGGGCCAACGTCCTGACTTTC. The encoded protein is CASSLGPTGGMVGANVLTF.

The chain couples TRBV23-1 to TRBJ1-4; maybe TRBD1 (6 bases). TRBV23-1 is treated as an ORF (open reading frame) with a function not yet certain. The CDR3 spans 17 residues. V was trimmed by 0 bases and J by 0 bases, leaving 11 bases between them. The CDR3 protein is CASSQSGANSTNEKLFF. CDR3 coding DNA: TGCGCCAGCAGTCAATCGGGGGCCAATTCAACTAATGAAAAACTGTTTTTT.

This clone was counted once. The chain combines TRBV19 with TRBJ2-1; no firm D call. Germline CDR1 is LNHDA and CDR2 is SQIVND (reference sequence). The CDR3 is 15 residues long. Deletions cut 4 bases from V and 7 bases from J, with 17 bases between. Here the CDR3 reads CASSTLAALWNEQFF. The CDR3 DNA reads TGTGCCAGTAGTACTTTAGCAGCTTTGTGGAATGAGCAGTTCTTC. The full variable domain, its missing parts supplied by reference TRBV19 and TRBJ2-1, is DGGITQSPKYLFRKEGQNVTLSCEQNLNHDAMYWYRQDPGQGLRLIYYSQIVNDFQKGDIAEGYSVSREKKESFPLTVTSAQKNPTAFYLCASSTLAALWNEQFFGPGTRLTVL.

This CDR3 is CASSLVFSGANVLTF. Here the CDR3 DNA reads TGTGCCAGCAGCTTAGTCTTCTCTGGGGCCAACGTCCTGACTTTC. This rearrangement joins TRBV11-2 to TRBJ2-6; D gene uncertain. The germline gives CDR1 SGHAT, CDR2 FQNNGV. This CDR3 region has 15 residues. V was pared by 1 base and J by 0 bases, with 4 bases between.

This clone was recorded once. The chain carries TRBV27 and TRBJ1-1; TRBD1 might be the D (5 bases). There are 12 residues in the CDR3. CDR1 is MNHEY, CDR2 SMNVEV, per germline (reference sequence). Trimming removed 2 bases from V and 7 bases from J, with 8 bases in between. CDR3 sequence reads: CASSLDRGEAFF. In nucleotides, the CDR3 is TGTGCCAGCAGTTTAGATAGGGGTGAAGCTTTCTTT.

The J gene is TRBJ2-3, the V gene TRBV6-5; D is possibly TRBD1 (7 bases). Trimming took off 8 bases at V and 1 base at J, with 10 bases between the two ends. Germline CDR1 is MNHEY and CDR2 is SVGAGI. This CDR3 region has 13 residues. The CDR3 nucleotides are TGTGCCAGCCGCAGGGGGGGCACAGATACGCAGTATTTT. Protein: CASRRGGTDTQYF.

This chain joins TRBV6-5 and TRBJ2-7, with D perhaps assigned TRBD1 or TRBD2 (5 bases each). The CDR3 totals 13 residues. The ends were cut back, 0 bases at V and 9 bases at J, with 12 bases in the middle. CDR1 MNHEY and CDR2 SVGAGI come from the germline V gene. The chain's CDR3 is CASSYSGESGQYF. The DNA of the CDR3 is TGTGCCAGCAGTTACTCGGGGGAAAGCGGGCAGTACTTC.

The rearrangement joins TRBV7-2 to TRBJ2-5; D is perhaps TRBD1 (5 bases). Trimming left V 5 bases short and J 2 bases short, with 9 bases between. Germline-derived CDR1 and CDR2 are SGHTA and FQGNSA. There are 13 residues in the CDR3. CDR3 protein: CASSKQVQETQYF. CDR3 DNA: TGTGCCAGCAGCAAACAGGTTCAAGAGACCCAGTACTTC. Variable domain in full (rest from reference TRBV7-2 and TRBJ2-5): GAGVSQSPSNKVTEKGKDVELRCDPISGHTALYWYRQSLGQGLEFLIYFQGNSAPDKSGLPSDRFSAERTGGSVSTLTIQRTQQEDSAVYLCASSKQVQETQYFGPGTRLLVL.

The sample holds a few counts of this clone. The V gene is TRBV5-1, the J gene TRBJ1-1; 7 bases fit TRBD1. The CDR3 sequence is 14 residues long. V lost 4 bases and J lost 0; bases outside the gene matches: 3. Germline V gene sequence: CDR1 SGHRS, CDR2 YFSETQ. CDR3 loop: CASSRDRVNTEAFF. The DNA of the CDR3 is TGCGCCAGCAGCCGCGACAGGGTGAACACTGAAGCTTTCTTT. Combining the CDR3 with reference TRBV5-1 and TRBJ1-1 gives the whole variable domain KAGVTQTPRYLIKTRGQQVTLSCSPISGHRSVSWYQQTPGQGLQFLFEYFSETQRNKGNFPGRFSGRQFSNSRSEMNVSTLELGDSALYLCASSRDRVNTEAFFGQGTRLTVV.

The CDR3 nucleotides read TGTGCCAGCATCCGAGGACAGGATGAAGCTTTCTTT. It codes for CASIRGQDEAFF. The chain employs TRBV6-6 and TRBJ1-1, with 7 bases identical to TRBD1. V gave up 7 bases and J gave up 7 bases; unmatched junction bases: 6. Germline lookup yields CDR1 MNHNY and CDR2 SVGAGI (reference sequence). This CDR3 comprises 12 residues.

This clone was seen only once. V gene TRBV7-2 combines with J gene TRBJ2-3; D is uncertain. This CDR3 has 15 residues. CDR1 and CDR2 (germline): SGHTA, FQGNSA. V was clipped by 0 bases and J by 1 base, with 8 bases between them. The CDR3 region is CASSLAGLGTDTQYF. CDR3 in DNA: TGTGCCAGCAGCTTAGCCGGTCTGGGCACAGATACGCAGTATTTT.

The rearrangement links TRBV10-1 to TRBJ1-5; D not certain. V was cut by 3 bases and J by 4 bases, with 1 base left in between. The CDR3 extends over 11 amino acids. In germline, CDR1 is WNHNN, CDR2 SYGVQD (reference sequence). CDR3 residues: CASSENQPQHF. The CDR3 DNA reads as TGCGCCAGCAGTGAAAATCAGCCCCAGCATTTT.